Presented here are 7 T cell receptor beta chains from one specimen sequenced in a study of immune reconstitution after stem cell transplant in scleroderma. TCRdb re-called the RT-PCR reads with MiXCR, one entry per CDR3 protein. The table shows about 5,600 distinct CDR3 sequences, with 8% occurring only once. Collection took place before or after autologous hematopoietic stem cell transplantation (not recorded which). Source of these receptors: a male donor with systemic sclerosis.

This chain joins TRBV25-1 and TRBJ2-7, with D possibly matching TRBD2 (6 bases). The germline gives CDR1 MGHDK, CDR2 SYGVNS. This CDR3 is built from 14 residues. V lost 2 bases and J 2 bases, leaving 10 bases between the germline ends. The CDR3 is CASSERLEPYEQYF. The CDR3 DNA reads TGTGCCAGCAGTGAAAGACTAGAGCCCTACGAGCAGTACTTC.

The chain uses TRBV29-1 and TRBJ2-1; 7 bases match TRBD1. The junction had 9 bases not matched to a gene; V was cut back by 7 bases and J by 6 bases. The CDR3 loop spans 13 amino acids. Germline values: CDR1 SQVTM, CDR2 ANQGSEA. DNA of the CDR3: TGCAGCGGAAGAGGGGGCGTAGGCAATGAGCAGTTCTTC. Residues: CSGRGGVGNEQFF.

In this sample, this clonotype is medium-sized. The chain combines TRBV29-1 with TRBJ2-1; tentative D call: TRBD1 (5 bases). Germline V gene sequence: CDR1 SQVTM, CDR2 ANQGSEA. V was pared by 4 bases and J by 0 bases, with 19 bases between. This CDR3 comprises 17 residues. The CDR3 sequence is CSVAGRVHRSSYNEQFF. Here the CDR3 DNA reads TGCAGCGTTGCGGGCAGGGTCCACCGAAGCTCCTACAATGAGCAGTTCTTC.

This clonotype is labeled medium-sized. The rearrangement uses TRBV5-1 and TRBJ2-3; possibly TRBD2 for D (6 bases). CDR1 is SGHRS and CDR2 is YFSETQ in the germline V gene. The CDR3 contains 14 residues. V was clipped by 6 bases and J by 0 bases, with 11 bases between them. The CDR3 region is CASTQEGSTDTQYF. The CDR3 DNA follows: TGCGCCAGCACCCAGGAGGGAAGCACAGATACGCAGTATTTT.

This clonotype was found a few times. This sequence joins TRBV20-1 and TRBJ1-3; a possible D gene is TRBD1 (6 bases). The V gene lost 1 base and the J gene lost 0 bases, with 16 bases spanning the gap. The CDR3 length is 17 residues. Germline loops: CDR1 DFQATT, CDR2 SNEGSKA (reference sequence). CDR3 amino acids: CSARAHWGHPSGNTIYF. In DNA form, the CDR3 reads TGCAGTGCTAGAGCCCACTGGGGGCATCCCTCTGGAAACACCATATATTTT.

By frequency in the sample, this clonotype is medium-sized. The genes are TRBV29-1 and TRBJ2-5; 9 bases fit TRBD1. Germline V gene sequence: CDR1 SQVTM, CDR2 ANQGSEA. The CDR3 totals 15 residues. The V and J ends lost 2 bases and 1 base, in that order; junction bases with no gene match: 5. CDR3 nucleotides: TGCAGCGTTGAAAGGGACAGGGACTTCCAAGAGACCCAGTACTTC. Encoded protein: CSVERDRDFQETQYF.

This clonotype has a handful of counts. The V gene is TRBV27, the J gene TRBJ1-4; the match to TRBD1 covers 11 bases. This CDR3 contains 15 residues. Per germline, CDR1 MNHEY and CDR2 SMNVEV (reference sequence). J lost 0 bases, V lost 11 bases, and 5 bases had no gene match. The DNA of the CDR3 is TGTGCCTCCCAGGGACAGGGGGCAACTAATGAAAAACTGTTTTTT. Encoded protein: CASQGQGATNEKLFF.